One sample yielded the 25 T cell receptor beta chains listed below, sequenced in a study of tumor-infiltrating lymphocytes in oesophageal squamous cell carcinoma. Via MiXCR, TCRdb re-called the PCR reads, giving one row per CDR3 protein. The sample records roughly 21,000 distinct CDR3 sequences, more than 30% being singletons. Sequencing used esophageal tumor tissue. The receptors shown here come from a male donor with esophageal squamous cell carcinoma.

This clonotype was seen a handful of times. The chain couples TRBV7-6 to TRBJ2-1, with D possibly being TRBD1 (7 bases). CDR3 length: 15 amino acids. Germline CDR1 is SGHVS and CDR2 is FNYEAQ. V lost 3 bases and J 6 bases, leaving 15 bases between the germline ends. As DNA, the CDR3 is TGTGCCAGCAGCTTGGGGGGACAGCGCAGCAATGAGCAGTTCTTC. Translation gives CASSLGGQRSNEQFF.

As for this clonotype: The CDR3 carries no conserved terminal phenylalanine or tryptophan, so it likely arises from a read error. No DNA is shown, since the ends of the CDR3 on it are uncertain; the CDR3 is the one TCRdb lists. The CDR3 is CASTPGSGRGYTFGS. The chain has TRBV7-9 and TRBJ2-7; the table names TRBD1, a call not compared with the DNA. Germline assignment: CDR1 SEHNR and CDR2 FQNEAQ (reference sequence). The CDR3 totals 15 residues, both ends included.

This clonotype was recorded many times. The J gene is TRBJ2-7, the V gene TRBV19; TRBD2 matches 11 bases. Trimming cost V 5 bases and J 0 bases; bases outside gene matches: 12. CDR1 is LNHDA and CDR2 is SQIVND in the germline V gene (reference sequence). This CDR3 is 18 amino acids long. The CDR3 loop reads CASSPHSTSGVSSYEQYF. In DNA form, the CDR3 reads TGTGCCAGTAGTCCACACTCGACTAGCGGGGTGTCCTCCTACGAGCAGTACTTC.

In this sample, this clonotype turned up many times. The gene calls are TRBV2 and TRBJ1-3; no clear D. Trimming took 2 bases from V and 9 from J, leaving 14 bases between them. The CDR3 loop spans 14 amino acids. Germline assignment: CDR1 SNHLY and CDR2 FYNNEI. This chain's CDR3 is CASSESVGFGTIYF. CDR3 DNA sequence: TGTGCCAGCAGTGAATCTGTAGGTTTCGGCACCATATATTTT.

This chain joins TRBV6-1 and TRBJ2-5; 9 bases match TRBD1. The J call may be wrong; the DNA end is better matched by TRBJ2-7. Germline assignment: CDR1 MNHNS and CDR2 SASEGT. The CDR3 consists of 14 residues. This chain's CDR3 is CASSDPGTGYEQYF. The CDR3 DNA is TGTGCCAGCAGCGACCCCGGGACAGGGTACGAGCAGTACTTC.

This clonotype appeared a single time. This chain uses TRBV6-6 with TRBJ2-5; no clear D. This CDR3 comprises 14 residues. Germline V lookup: CDR1 MNHNY, CDR2 SVGAGI (reference sequence). The V end was cut by 7 bases, the J end by 8 bases, with 20 bases between. CDR3: CASTAGSARRTQYF. CDR3 sequence (DNA): TGTGCCAGCACTGCCGGGTCCGCACGAAGAACCCAGTACTTC.

This clonotype is medium-sized (0.01 to 0.1%) within its sample. This chain links TRBV5-1 with TRBJ2-7; D is possibly TRBD1 or TRBD2 (7 bases each). Germline CDR1 and CDR2: SGHRS and YFSETQ. There are 20 residues in the CDR3. V shed 4 bases and J shed 3 bases, with 32 bases lying between them. The CDR3 nucleotides read TGCGCCAGCAGCCCTAAGGGGGCCGAAACGACGGGGCGGGGGTTCTACGAGCAGTACTTC. This codes for CASSPKGAETTGRGFYEQYF.

Comments on this clonotype: The missing conserved phenylalanine or tryptophan at the end of this CDR3 makes a read error likely. The limits of the CDR3 on the DNA are not certain, so only TCRdb's listed CDR3 is given. The chain carries TRBV7-6 and TRBJ2-6. CDR1 is SGHVS and CDR2 is FNYEAQ in the germline V gene. The CDR3 numbers 8 amino acids, ends counted. This chain's CDR3 is CASSLGSS.

The sample holds many counts of this clonotype. V is TRBV5-1 and J is TRBJ2-5; 11 bases fit TRBD2. V gave up 1 base and J gave up 4 bases; unmatched junction bases: 15. The CDR3 covers 19 residues. Germline-derived CDR1 and CDR2 are SGHRS and YFSETQ. The CDR3, as DNA: TGCGCCAGCAGCTTGCTAGCGGTTTTAGCGGGGGGGCCGGGAGAGACCCAGTACTTC. Its protein product is CASSLLAVLAGGPGETQYF.

The chain recombines TRBV28 with TRBJ1-1; 10 bases line up with TRBD1. Germline assignment: CDR1 MDHEN and CDR2 SYDVKM. This CDR3 spans 19 amino acids. With V trimmed by 6 bases and J by 8 bases, 24 bases remained unmatched. CDR3 region: CASSLDRGEDAPPKSEAFF. CDR3 DNA sequence: TGTGCCAGCAGCCTGGACAGGGGGGAAGATGCTCCCCCGAAGTCAGAAGCTTTCTTT.

This clonotype is a singleton in its sample. Without the conserved terminal phenylalanine or tryptophan, this CDR3 likely stems from a read error. The DNA is left out, because the CDR3 cannot be placed on it with certainty; the CDR3 is given as TCRdb lists it. J is TRBJ1-1 and V is TRBV10-2. The CDR3 sequence runs 17 residues, both termini included. The germline gives CDR1 WSHSY, CDR2 SAAADI. The CDR3 spells CASRVVAGTTMSSSSGQ.

Judged by abundance, this clonotype is medium-sized. V gene TRBV6-6 combines with J gene TRBJ2-1; 8 bases map to TRBD1. The CDR3 contains 15 residues. Germline CDR1 reads MNHNY; CDR2 reads SVGAGI (reference sequence). V gave up 1 base and J gave up 7 bases; unmatched junction bases: 6. The CDR3: CASSYLGTGTNEQFF. DNA of the CDR3: TGTGCCAGCAGTTACTTGGGGACAGGAACTAATGAGCAGTTCTTC.

This clonotype was recorded many times. The V gene is TRBV5-1, the J gene TRBJ2-1; D unclear. CDR1 SGHRS and CDR2 YFSETQ come from the germline V gene. Trimming took 0 bases from V and 0 from J, leaving 19 bases between them. This CDR3 is 19 amino acids long. CDR3 region: CASSLVGSPRKSSYNEQFF. DNA of the CDR3: TGCGCCAGCAGCTTGGTAGGCAGCCCCAGAAAGAGCTCCTACAATGAGCAGTTCTTC.

Details on this clonotype: Germline is not matched at one junction end, which may reflect a read error. The chain joins TRBV28 to TRBJ2-1, with D perhaps matching TRBD2 (6 bases). Germline values: CDR1 MDHEN, CDR2 SYDVKM. CDR3 length equals 14 residues. The CDR3 protein is CASRTDYKYNKQFF. The CDR3 region has the DNA TGTGCCAGCAGGACGGACTACAAGTACAATAAGCAGTTCTTC.

The rearrangement uses TRBV30 and TRBJ2-4; D remains ambiguous. The CDR3 spans 14 residues. V was pared by 0 bases and J by 8 bases, with 14 bases between. In germline, CDR1 is GTSNPN, CDR2 SVGIG (reference sequence). The CDR3 protein is CAWSVRGGADIQYF. In DNA form, the CDR3 reads TGTGCCTGGAGTGTACGAGGTGGTGCGGACATTCAGTACTTC.

Only a few counts were recorded for this clonotype. This chain uses TRBV28 with TRBJ2-5; 7 nucleotides align to TRBD2. The germline V gene has CDR1 MDHEN and CDR2 SYDVKM. J lost 2 bases, V lost 8 bases, and 8 bases had no gene match. The CDR3 loop spans 14 amino acids. CDR3 region: CASSRPSGQETQYF. The CDR3 DNA is TGTGCCAGCTCACGGCCTAGCGGACAAGAGACCCAGTACTTC. Full variable domain (rest looked up from reference TRBV28 and TRBJ2-5): DVKVTQSSRYLVKRTGEKVFLECVQDMDHENMFWYRQDPGLGLRLIYFSYDVKMKEKGDIPEGYSVSREKKERFSLILESASTNQTSMYLCASSRPSGQETQYFGPGTRLLVL.

At least ten counts were recorded for this clonotype. The V gene is TRBV12-3 or TRBV12-4, the J gene TRBJ1-5; 8 positions match TRBD1. The CDR3 contains 15 residues. V trimming: 5 bases; J trimming: 3 bases; junction bases outside the gene matches: 6. In DNA form, the CDR3 reads TGTGCCAGCAGTCCCCCGGGACAGGTCAATCAGCCCCAGCATTTT. This encodes CASSPPGQVNQPQHF.

This clonotype was observed a single time. The genes are TRBV5-4 and TRBJ2-3; D not resolved. CDR1 SGHNT and CDR2 YYREEE come from the germline V gene (reference sequence). CDR3 length: 16 residues. V dropped 3 bases and J dropped 4 bases, with 18 bases sitting between them. The CDR3 spells CASSSSSHQSADTQYF. The CDR3 DNA is TGTGCCAGCAGCTCCTCTAGTCATCAGAGCGCAGATACGCAGTATTTT.

This clonotype is classed as medium-sized. The V and J genes are TRBV7-3 and TRBJ2-1; 13 bases fit TRBD2. This CDR3 is built from 15 residues. J lost 6 bases, V lost 5 bases, and 4 bases had no gene match. CDR1 is SGHTA and CDR2 is FQGTGA in the germline V gene. DNA for the CDR3: TGTGCCAGCAGCATACTAGCGGGGGGGCCCAATGAGCAGTTCTTC. It yields the protein CASSILAGGPNEQFF.

As for this clonotype: At one end the junction does not follow the germline gene, possibly because of a read error. The rearrangement uses TRBV7-7 and TRBJ2-4; D may correspond to TRBD1 or TRBD2 (7 bases each). TRBJ2-5 explains the end of the DNA better; the J call may be wrong. Germline-derived CDR1 and CDR2 are SSHAT and FNYEAQ (reference sequence). The CDR3 contains 15 residues. The CDR3 DNA reads as TGTGCTAGCAGCAGGGGGGGGGGGACCAAAGAGACCCAGTACTTC. Its protein is CASSRGGGTKETQYF.

This clonotype is labeled medium-sized. This chain joins TRBV28 and TRBJ1-2; D gene ambiguous. V shed 3 bases and J shed 8 bases, with 10 bases lying between them. This CDR3 comprises 12 residues. Germline CDR1 MDHEN, CDR2 SYDVKM. The chain's CDR3 is CASSFAGRGYTF. The DNA for the CDR3 is TGTGCCAGCAGTTTTGCAGGACGAGGCTACACCTTC.

The chain employs TRBV7-2 and TRBJ2-1; D gene ambiguous. V was cut by 5 bases and J by 3 bases, with 14 bases left in between. CDR1 is SGHTA, CDR2 FQGNSA, per germline. The CDR3 covers 15 residues. The CDR3 loop is CASSPDSTNYNEQFF. Here the CDR3 DNA reads TGTGCCAGCAGCCCAGACTCGACCAACTACAATGAGCAGTTCTTC.

This clonotype was counted only a few times. The V and J genes are TRBV7-2 and TRBJ2-3; tentatively, D is TRBD1 (5 bases). The J call may be mistaken, given a closer DNA end match to TRBJ2-7. The CDR3 contains 14 residues. Per the germline V gene, CDR1 is SGHTA and CDR2 is FQGNSA. Here the CDR3 DNA reads TGTGCCAGCAGCTTCCCAGGGCCACAATACGAGCAGTACTTC. Its translation is CASSFPGPQYEQYF.

This clonotype is deemed medium-sized. This sequence joins TRBV7-9 and TRBJ2-5; D is possibly TRBD1 (6 bases). V dropped 6 bases and J dropped 8 bases, with 16 bases sitting between them. Germline CDR1 is SEHNR and CDR2 is FQNEAQ (reference sequence). The length of the CDR3 is 13 residues. CDR3 amino acids: CASSSAQGVTQYF. The CDR3 coding sequence is TGTGCCAGCAGTTCCGCACAGGGTGTTACCCAGTACTTC.

This clonotype was observed at least ten times. J is TRBJ2-5 and V is TRBV12-3 or TRBV12-4; 13 bases are a match to TRBD2. The CDR3 spans 15 residues. Trimming cost V 5 bases and J 11 bases; bases outside gene matches: 11. CDR3: CASSHRTSGGHEQYF. CDR3 in DNA: TGTGCCAGCAGTCACCGGACTAGCGGGGGTCATGAGCAGTACTTC.